Presented here are 6 T cell receptor beta chains from one specimen sequenced in a study of CD8+ T cells in alopecia areata. TCR sequencing used cDNA made by reverse transcription of extracted RNA. Clones were sequenced by immunoSEQ multiplex PCR, and TCRdb holds only the in-frame ones, with some missing. The sample consists of roughly 97,000 clones, 41% of them appearing once. The sequencing input was CD4+ T cells sorted from blood. The receptors come from a human donor with alopecia areata.

The chain employs TRBV29-1 and TRBJ2-6; D is ambiguous. The germline V gene has CDR1 SQVTM and CDR2 ANQGSEA. The CDR3 is 13 residues long. Trimming stripped 7 bases from V and 0 bases from J, with 7 bases between. The CDR3 protein is CSAANSGANVLTF. CDR3 nucleotides: TGCAGCGCGGCAAACTCTGGGGCCAACGTCCTGACTTTC.

The V and J genes are TRBV29-1 and TRBJ2-5, with TRBD1 matching over 9 bases. Looked up from germline, CDR1 is SQVTM and CDR2 is ANQGSEA. The CDR3 contains 18 residues. V lost 6 bases to trimming and J lost 5 bases; unmatched junction nucleotides: 22. Here the CDR3 reads CSVPSETGGINSRETQYF. CDR3 DNA sequence: TGCAGCGTACCCTCCGAGACAGGGGGAATAAATTCACGGGAGACCCAGTACTTC. Using reference TRBV29-1 and TRBJ2-5 for the parts outside the CDR3, the full variable domain is SAVISQKPSRDICQRGTSLTIQCQVDSQVTMMFWYRQQPGQSLTLIATANQGSEATYESGFVIDKFPISRPNLTFSTLTVSNMSPEDSSIYLCSVPSETGGINSRETQYFGPGTRLLVL.

The CDR3 DNA sequence: TGTGCCAGCAGCGAATATGGGAATCCTGGAAACACCATATATTTT. This translates into CASSEYGNPGNTIYF. The chain carries TRBV7-3 and TRBJ1-3; no definite D call. Germline V gene lookup returns CDR1 SGHTA and CDR2 FQGTGA. Trimming took off 5 bases at V and 2 bases at J, with 13 bases between the two ends. CDR3 length equals 15 residues. Drawing the rest from reference TRBV7-3 and TRBJ1-3, the complete variable domain is GAGVSQTPSNKVTEKGKYVELRCDPISGHTALYWYRQSLGQGPEFLIYFQGTGAADDSGLPNDRFFAVRPEGSVSTLKIQRTERGDSAVYLCASSEYGNPGNTIYFGEGSWLTVV.

This chain connects TRBV7-2 to TRBJ1-1, with D possibly TRBD1 on 6 matching bases. Germline V lookup: CDR1 SGHTA, CDR2 FQGNSA. The CDR3 consists of 15 residues. Trimming removed 5 bases at V and 11 bases at J, with 24 bases between. DNA for the CDR3: TGTGCCAGCAGCCCCGGGACACCTCGAGGGGGACGTGCTTTCTTT. Its translation: CASSPGTPRGGRAFF.

The J gene is TRBJ2-7, the V gene TRBV6-5; 7 bases match TRBD1. Unmatched junction bases numbered 11, after V lost 10 bases and J lost 2 bases. The CDR3 spans 14 residues. From germline, CDR1 is MNHEY and CDR2 SVGAGI. The CDR3 bases are TGTGCCAAAAGCTGGACAGGAGAAACCTACGAGCAGTACTTC. This encodes CAKSWTGETYEQYF.

The V and J genes are TRBV7-2 and TRBJ2-7, with 10 bases lining up with TRBD2. Germline CDR1 is SGHTA and CDR2 is FQGNSA. J gave up 2 bases and V 6 bases, and 7 bases lay outside the gene matches. The CDR3 totals 15 residues. CDR3 sequence reads: CASSVLAGVTYEQYF. The CDR3 DNA is TGTGCCAGCAGTGTCCTAGCGGGGGTTACCTACGAGCAGTACTTC.